These T cell receptor beta chains were read from a single sample in a study of spatial heterogeneity in lung cancer. TCRdb re-analysed the 5' RACE reads in MiXCR, keeping a single row per CDR3 protein. This table holds over 50,000 distinct CDR3 sequences, about 5.9% found once. Sequencing used PBMCs, obtained at surgery. These receptors all stem from a female donor with early-stage non-small cell lung cancer. Each CDR3 is given with its conserved first and last residue. A D gene is named only where the DNA matches it firmly. Clone size is shown for a subset of rows, as once, few, many or a class of expanded clone.

V	D	J	size	CDR3	DNA
TRBV28	TRBD2	TRBJ2-7	many	CASSLAGGPSYEQYF	TGTGCCAGCAGTTTAGCGGGAGGCCCAAGTTACGAGCAGTACTTC
TRBV3-1	NA	TRBJ2-7	NA	CASRGHAGLFYEQYF	TGTGCCAGCAGAGGCCATGCGGGACTGTTCTACGAGCAGTACTTC
TRBV28	NA	TRBJ1-5	few	CASTLLEGSGNQPQHF	TGTGCCAGCACTTTACTGGAGGGATCCGGCAATCAGCCCCAGCATTTT
TRBV20-1	NA	TRBJ2-3	many	CSARDPQGTPPISTQYF	TGCAGTGCTAGAGATCCGCAGGGTACCCCACCAATATCCACGCAGTATTTT
TRBV5-1	NA	TRBJ2-5	few	CASSGLQETQYF	TGCGCCAGCAGTGGACTACAAGAGACCCAGTACTTC
TRBV7-9	NA	TRBJ1-2	NA	CASSLTGPGENYGYTF	TGTGCCAGCAGCTTGACGGGTCCAGGAGAGAACTATGGCTACACCTTC
TRBV7-8	NA	TRBJ1-5	few	CASSPTGHLSNQPQHF	TGTGCCAGCAGCCCGACGGGACACCTGAGCAATCAGCCCCAGCATTTT
TRBV29-1	NA	TRBJ1-5	many	CSVELRGTQHF	TGCAGCGTTGAACTGCGGGGGACCCAGCATTTT
TRBV12-3/TRBV12-4	NA	TRBJ1-2	many	CASSIGPNYGYTF	TGTGCCAGCAGCATCGGACCGAACTATGGCTACACCTTC
TRBV12-3/TRBV12-4	TRBD2	TRBJ2-1	few	CASSLSAGGGYYNEQFF	TGTGCCAGCAGTTTATCCGCGGGAGGGGGCTACTACAATGAGCAGTTCTTC
TRBV2	NA	TRBJ2-2	NA	CASSGQAGTGELFF	TGTGCCAGCAGTGGACAGGCGGGCACCGGGGAGCTGTTTTTT
TRBV5-1	NA	TRBJ2-3	many	CASSSGDILTDTQYF	TGCGCCAGCAGCTCAGGGGACATTCTCACAGATACGCAGTATTTT
TRBV9	TRBD2	TRBJ2-1	many	CASSGLGSVNEQFF	TGTGCCAGCAGTGGACTAGGGTCAGTCAATGAGCAGTTCTTC
TRBV20-1	NA	TRBJ1-2	few	CSASPRPLNYGYTF	TGCAGTGCTTCCCCGCGGCCGCTAAACTATGGCTACACCTTC
TRBV6-9	TRBD2	TRBJ2-2	NA	CASSLAENTGELFF	TGTGCCAGCAGCCTAGCGGAAAACACCGGGGAGCTGTTTTTT
TRBV5-1	TRBD1	TRBJ2-1	many	CASSWTGPNEQFF	TGCGCCAGCAGCTGGACAGGGCCCAATGAGCAGTTCTTC
TRBV14	NA	TRBJ1-4	NA	CASSQERIEGEKLFF	TGTGCCAGCAGCCAAGAAAGGATAGAGGGGGAAAAACTGTTTTTT
TRBV7-3	NA	TRBJ1-3	NA	CASAQDSGNTIYF	TGTGCCAGCGCGCAGGATTCTGGAAACACCATATATTTT
TRBV7-2	TRBD1	TRBJ2-5	many	CASSRLTGLQETQYF	TGTGCCAGCAGCCGTCTGACAGGGCTCCAAGAGACCCAGTACTTC
TRBV19	TRBD2	TRBJ2-7	NA	CASRGLAGPYEQYF	TGTGCCAGTAGGGGACTAGCGGGACCTTACGAGCAGTACTTC
TRBV5-1	TRBD2	TRBJ2-1	many	CASAAGLAGARSYNEQFF	TGCGCCAGCGCCGCGGGACTAGCGGGAGCCCGCTCCTACAATGAGCAGTTCTTC
TRBV6-6	NA	TRBJ1-1	many	CASSYSTGANTEAFF	TGTGCCAGCAGTTACTCGACGGGGGCAAACACTGAAGCTTTCTTT
TRBV10-2	NA	TRBJ1-2	few	CASSDAPNYGYTF	TGCGCCAGCAGTGACGCCCCTAACTATGGCTACACCTTC
TRBV4-2	TRBD1	TRBJ1-6	NA	CASSQAPSGQGNSPLHF	TGTGCCAGCAGCCAAGCCCCTTCCGGACAGGGAAATTCACCCCTCCACTTT
TRBV7-9	NA	TRBJ2-1	many	CASSLGTYNEQFF	TGTGCCAGCAGCCTCGGGACTTACAATGAGCAGTTCTTC
TRBV5-1	NA	TRBJ1-1	many	CASSLGGLLNTEAFF	TGCGCCAGCAGCTTGGGGGGCCTGCTCAACACTGAAGCTTTCTTT
TRBV2	NA	TRBJ2-4	NA	CASSEGTVYSLAKNIPYF	TGTGCCAGCAGTGAAGGGACAGTATACAGCCTAGCCAAAAACATTCCGTACTTC
TRBV6-1	NA	TRBJ2-7	NA	CASSEPGPTSEQYF	TGTGCCAGCAGTGAACCTGGCCCTACGAGCGAGCAGTACTTC
TRBV4-1	TRBD2	TRBJ2-5	NA	CARGLDQETQYF	TGCGCCAGGGGACTAGACCAAGAGACCCAGTACTTC
TRBV20-1	NA	TRBJ2-1	few	CSASLNEQFF	TGCAGTGCATCGCTCAATGAGCAGTTCTTC
TRBV12-3/TRBV12-4	NA	TRBJ1-5	few	CASRNLDPSGAQHF	TGTGCCAGCAGAAATTTGGACCCCTCGGGGGCCCAGCATTTT
TRBV28	TRBD1	TRBJ2-2	few	CASRMGTGKYTGELFF	TGTGCCAGCAGGATGGGGACAGGGAAATATACCGGGGAGCTGTTTTTT
TRBV12-3/TRBV12-4	NA	TRBJ1-1	NA	CASGINRVTEAFF	TGTGCCAGCGGGATCAACAGGGTCACTGAAGCTTTCTTT
TRBV14	TRBD1	TRBJ2-3	NA	CASSQGWTGGADTQYF	TGTGCCAGCAGCCAAGGGTGGACAGGGGGCGCAGATACGCAGTATTTT
TRBV7-9	NA	TRBJ1-2	few	CASSLAEGQGYGYTF	TGTGCCAGCAGCTTAGCCGAGGGGCAGGGCTATGGCTACACCTTC
TRBV28	NA	TRBJ2-2	many	CASSSEQGYGELFF	TGTGCCAGCAGCAGTGAACAGGGTTACGGGGAGCTGTTTTTT
TRBV4-1	TRBD2	TRBJ2-1	few	CASTPQAGTSYNEQFF	TGCGCCAGCACGCCACAAGCGGGAACCTCCTACAATGAGCAGTTCTTC
TRBV18	NA	TRBJ1-1	NA	CASSPTVSVTEAFF	TGTGCCAGCTCACCAACGGTGAGTGTCACTGAAGCTTTCTTT
TRBV7-2	TRBD2	TRBJ2-1	many	CASSLGLAGGNNEQFF	TGTGCCAGCAGCTTAGGGCTAGCGGGGGGGAACAATGAGCAGTTCTTC
TRBV19	TRBD1	TRBJ2-7	many	CASRPGTGSTREQYF	TGTGCCAGTAGACCCGGGACAGGGAGTACTCGCGAGCAGTACTTC
TRBV3-1	NA	TRBJ1-6	NA	CASSQRESNSPLHF	TGTGCCAGCAGCCAGAGGGAAAGCAATTCACCCCTCCACTTT
TRBV20-1	NA	TRBJ1-4	NA	CSARPNGRHNEKLFF	TGCAGTGCTAGACCCAATGGGCGGCATAATGAAAAACTGTTTTTT
TRBV3-1	NA	TRBJ2-7	few	CASSQVGYEQYF	TGTGCCAGCAGCCAAGTCGGATACGAGCAGTACTTC
TRBV5-1	TRBD1	TRBJ1-5	many	CASSLGGQQPQHF	TGCGCCAGCAGCTTGGGGGGACAGCAGCCCCAGCATTTT
TRBV7-9	NA	TRBJ1-1	many	CASSSPGGPTEAFF	TGTGCCAGCAGCTCCCCGGGGGGCCCCACTGAAGCTTTCTTT
TRBV27	TRBD2	TRBJ2-1	many	CASRLGGGPYNEQFF	TGTGCCAGCAGGCTGGGGGGGGGACCCTACAATGAGCAGTTCTTC
TRBV3-1	NA	TRBJ2-7	many	CASSPLAAWEQYF	TGTGCCAGCAGCCCCCTAGCCGCGTGGGAGCAGTACTTC
TRBV6-5	TRBD1	TRBJ1-5	few	CASSRQGADTQPQHF	TGTGCCAGCAGTCGTCAGGGGGCCGATACCCAGCCCCAGCATTTT
TRBV28	NA	TRBJ2-6	many	CASTPEGVLRGANVLTF	TGTGCCAGCACCCCGGAGGGAGTTCTACGGGGGGCCAACGTCCTGACTTTC
TRBV6-5	TRBD1	TRBJ1-2	NA	CASRGSGGYGYTF	TGTGCCAGCAGGGGATCAGGGGGCTATGGCTACACCTTC
TRBV5-1	NA	TRBJ1-1	few	CASSAGGGEKNTEAFF	TGCGCCAGCAGCGCCGGGGGAGGGGAGAAGAACACTGAAGCTTTCTTT
TRBV5-1	NA	TRBJ2-3	many	CASSVGQYTDTQYF	TGCGCCAGCAGCGTTGGACAGTACACAGATACGCAGTATTTT
TRBV29-1	NA	TRBJ2-3	many	CSVVPDRLSTDTQYF	TGCAGCGTTGTCCCGGACAGACTTAGCACAGATACGCAGTATTTT
TRBV9	NA	TRBJ2-2	many	CASSATGSTGELFF	TGTGCCAGCAGCGCCACAGGTAGCACCGGGGAGCTGTTTTTT
TRBV5-1	NA	TRBJ2-7	many	CASSLALQAHEQYF	TGCGCCAGCAGCTTGGCCCTACAGGCCCACGAGCAGTACTTC
TRBV6-4	TRBD1	TRBJ2-2	many	CASRAGTGTGELFF	TGTGCCAGCAGAGCCGGGACAGGGACCGGGGAGCTGTTTTTT